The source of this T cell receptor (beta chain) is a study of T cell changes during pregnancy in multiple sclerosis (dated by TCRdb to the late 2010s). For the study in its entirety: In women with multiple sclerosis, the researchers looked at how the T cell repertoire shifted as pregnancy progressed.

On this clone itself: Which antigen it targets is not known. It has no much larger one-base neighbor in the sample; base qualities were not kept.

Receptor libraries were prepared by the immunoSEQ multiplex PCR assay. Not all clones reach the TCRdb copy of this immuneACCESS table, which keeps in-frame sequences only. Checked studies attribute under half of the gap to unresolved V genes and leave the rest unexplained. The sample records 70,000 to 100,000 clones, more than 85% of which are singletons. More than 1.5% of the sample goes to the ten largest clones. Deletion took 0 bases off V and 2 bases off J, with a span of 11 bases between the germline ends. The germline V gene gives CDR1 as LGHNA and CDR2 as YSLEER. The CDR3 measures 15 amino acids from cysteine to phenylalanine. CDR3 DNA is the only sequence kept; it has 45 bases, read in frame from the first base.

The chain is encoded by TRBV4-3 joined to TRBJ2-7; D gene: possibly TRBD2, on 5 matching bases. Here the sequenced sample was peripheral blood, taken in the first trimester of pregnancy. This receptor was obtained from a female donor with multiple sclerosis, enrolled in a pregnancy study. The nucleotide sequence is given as TGCGCCAGCAGCCAAGAAGGTCGGGGAACCTACGAGCAGTACTTC. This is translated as CASSQEGRGTYEQYF.